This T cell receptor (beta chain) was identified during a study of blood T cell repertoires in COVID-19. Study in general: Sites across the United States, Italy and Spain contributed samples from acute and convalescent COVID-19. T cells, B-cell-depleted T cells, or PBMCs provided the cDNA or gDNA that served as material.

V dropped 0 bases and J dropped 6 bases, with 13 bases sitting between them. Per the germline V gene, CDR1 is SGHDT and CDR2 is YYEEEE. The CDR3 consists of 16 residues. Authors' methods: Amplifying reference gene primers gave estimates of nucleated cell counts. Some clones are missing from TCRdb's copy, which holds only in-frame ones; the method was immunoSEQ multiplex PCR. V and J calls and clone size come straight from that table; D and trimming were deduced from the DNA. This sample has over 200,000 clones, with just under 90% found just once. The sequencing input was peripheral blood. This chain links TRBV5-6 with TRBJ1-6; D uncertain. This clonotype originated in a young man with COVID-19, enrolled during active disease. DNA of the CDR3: TGTGCCAGCAGCTTGGGGCCTCCGCAGCGTAATTCACCCCTCCACTTT. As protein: CASSLGPPQRNSPLHF.